This is a list of T cell receptor beta chains from one sample in a study of blood T cells in healthy people across ages. TCRdb redid the calling of the 5' RACE reads with MiXCR, one entry per CDR3 protein. The sample carries roughly 570,000 distinct CDR3 sequences, roughly a quarter recorded once. Sequencing was carried out using blood. These receptors originate from a woman in her 70s in good health. Each CDR3 is given with its conserved first and last residue.

v_call: TRBV12-3/TRBV12-4; j_call: TRBJ1-1; cdr3_aa: CASSFLRTGRDSEAFF
v_call: TRBV7-9; j_call: TRBJ2-6; cdr3_aa: CASSLVGGALTGANVLTF
v_call: TRBV11-1; j_call: TRBJ2-5; cdr3_aa: CASSRGRTETQYF
v_call: TRBV6-2/TRBV6-3; j_call: TRBJ2-7; cdr3_aa: CASRGQNYEQYF
v_call: TRBV7-9; j_call: TRBJ1-1; cdr3_aa: CASSPEGRGSLAFF
v_call: TRBV29-1; j_call: TRBJ2-6; cdr3_aa: CSVALDSGANVLTF
v_call: TRBV7-2; j_call: TRBJ2-6; cdr3_aa: CASSYQGAGLTRAIVLTF
v_call: TRBV7-2; j_call: TRBJ2-1; cdr3_aa: CASSLSSGGADEQFF
v_call: TRBV5-1; j_call: TRBJ1-2; cdr3_aa: CASSLASTGGNYGYTF
v_call: TRBV4-3; j_call: TRBJ1-2; cdr3_aa: CASSQEDSSGRPNYGYTF
v_call: TRBV29-1; j_call: TRBJ2-5; cdr3_aa: CSVDLTGLETQYF
v_call: TRBV5-1; j_call: -; cdr3_aa: CASSLGDGTSYEQYF
v_call: TRBV4-3; j_call: TRBJ2-1; cdr3_aa: CASSQLAGKSYNEQFF
v_call: TRBV7-9; j_call: -; cdr3_aa: CASSLELAGESYEQYF
v_call: TRBV10-3; j_call: TRBJ1-4; cdr3_aa: CAISSGVTDEKLFF